This passage covers 5 T cell receptor beta chains from one sample sequenced in a study of regulatory T cells in long-lasting Graves disease (dated by TCRdb to the early 2020s). What the time point label conveys for this sample: persistent/refractory GD, antithyroid drugs over 5 years with positive TRAb. For both TCR sequencing and RNA sequencing, RNA was extracted from PBMCs using TRIzol. Library prep was done by multiplex PCR. Sequencing was carried out with an Illumina HiSeq 4000. CDR3 regions were amplified by Arm-PCR with iRepertoire HTBI primers to construct TCR beta libraries. TCRdb passed the public sequencing reads through fastp at Q25 and MiXCR, retaining productive beta sequences. Identical CDR3 protein sequences are pooled into one entry, listed with their most common genes and DNA. The sample table contains a few hundred thousand distinct CDR3 sequences; only one count was recorded for 20% to 25% of them. Around an eighth of the sample comes from the top ten.

The sample consisted of peripheral blood mononuclear cells (PBMCs), taken when the disease was refractory, from a patient treated with antithyroid drugs. These receptors all stem from a female donor with Graves disease.

The CDR3 sequence is CASTRWSDRPQHF. The CDR3 nucleotides read TGTGCCAGTACCCGGTGGTCTGACCGGCCCCAGCATTTT. The V gene is TRBV19, the J gene TRBJ1-5; no clear D gene. The CDR3 covers 13 residues. Germline CDR1 reads LNHDA; CDR2 reads SQIVND (reference sequence). Trimming removed 7 bases from V and 9 bases from J, with 16 bases in between.

This clonotype appeared many times. The chain employs TRBV2 and TRBJ2-7; no firm D call. The germline V and J ends were trimmed by 5 bases and 1 base, with 6 bases remaining between them. There are 12 residues in the CDR3. Germline V gives CDR1 SNHLY, CDR2 FYNNEI. The CDR3 nucleotides are TGTGCCAGCAGTCGGACGTCCTACGAGCAGTACTTC. Amino acid sequence: CASSRTSYEQYF. Based on the CDR3 plus reference TRBV2 and TRBJ2-7, the full variable domain is EPEVTQTPSHQVTQMGQEVILRCVPISNHLYFYWYRQILGQKVEFLVSFYNNEISEKSEIFDDQFSVERPDGSNFTLKIRSTKLEDSAMYFCASSRTSYEQYFGPGTRLTVT.

The chain links TRBV5-1 to TRBJ1-6; D unresolved. Germline CDR1 SGHRS, CDR2 YFSETQ. This CDR3 is built from 15 residues. Trimming stripped 0 bases from V and 2 bases from J, with 6 bases between. The CDR3 bases are TGCGCCAGCAGCTTGGGCCCTCCCTATAATTCACCCCTCCACTTT. Its translation: CASSLGPPYNSPLHF.

The table lists this clonotype with many counts. The chain employs TRBV2 and TRBJ1-4; no clear D gene. Germline V CDR1 and CDR2: SNHLY, FYNNEI. The CDR3 covers 12 residues. The V end was cut by 8 bases, the J end by 7 bases, with 11 bases between. This CDR3 reads CASETVGEKLFF. The CDR3 DNA sequence: TGTGCCAGCGAGACGGTTGGTGAAAAACTGTTTTTT.

This clonotype has ten or more counts. V is TRBV20-1 and J is TRBJ2-2, with a tentative D call TRBD1 (5 bases). CDR1 DFQATT and CDR2 SNEGSKA come from the germline V gene (reference sequence). The length of the CDR3 is 14 residues. The V end was cut by 0 bases, the J end by 7 bases, with 12 bases between. As DNA, the CDR3 is TGCAGTGCTAGAGACTCGGACATTCTCGGGGAGCTGTTTTTT. Encoded protein: CSARDSDILGELFF.